This T cell receptor beta chain was recovered during a study of shared clonotypes between healthy human individuals. Profiling relied on immunoSEQ multiplex PCR, and the TCRdb table lists in-frame clones only, not all of them. The sample consists of under 1 million clones, 92% of them appearing once. CDR1 and CDR2 (germline): SNHLY, FYNNEI. The CDR3 runs 12 residues. With 7 bases removed from V and 4 bases from J, the gap between germline ends came to 11 bases. Naive CD8 populations comprised CD45RO-negative cells positively selected for CCR7, excluding terminally differentiated effector memory CD45RA+ cells.

The J gene is TRBJ2-7, the V gene TRBV2; D possibly corresponds to TRBD1 (6 bases). The TCR originated in a man aged 25 to 40 in good health. Sequenced: naive CD8+ T cells sorted from blood. The DNA for the CDR3 is TGTGCCAGCACAGGGGCGAGGTACGAGCAGTACTTC. Translation: CASTGARYEQYF.